Listed below are T cell receptor beta chains from one sample, sequenced in a study of blood T cell repertoires in COVID-19. Sequencing used immunoSEQ multiplex PCR; TCRdb keeps in-frame clones, though not all of them. The profile shows 200,000 to 250,000 clones, about 90% of them singletons. Sample: PBMCs or T cells enriched from blood (not recorded which). Source of these receptors: a man aged 25-45 years who had recovered from COVID-19. CDR3s include the opening cysteine and the closing phenylalanine or tryptophan. D genes are given only for firm matches. Part of the rows lack a size; the others show once, few, many or a class for expanded clones.

NA	NA	TRBV9	TRBJ1-2	CASSASPGNYGYTF	TGTGCCAGCAGCGCTTCACCCGGGAACTATGGCTACACCTTC
TRBD2	NA	TRBV3-1/TRBV3-2	TRBJ2-1	CASRAGGVEFF	TGTGCCAGCAGGGCGGGGGGGGTTGAGTTCTTC
NA	few	TRBV3-1/TRBV3-2	TRBJ2-7	CASSTDTYEQYF	TGTGCCAGCAGCACCGACACCTACGAGCAGTACTTC
NA	NA	TRBV3-1/TRBV3-2	TRBJ1-4	CASSPGEGGIEKLFF	TGTGCCAGCAGCCCCGGGGAGGGAGGGATTGAAAAACTGTTTTTT
NA	NA	TRBV28	TRBJ1-5	CASSFLGGGQPQHF	TGTGCCAGCAGTTTTCTTGGTGGAGGGCAGCCCCAGCATTTT
TRBD1	NA	TRBV7-3	TRBJ2-5	CASSLTPGQGETQYF	TGTGCCAGCAGCTTAACCCCTGGACAGGGGGAGACCCAGTACTTC
TRBD1	NA	TRBV19	TRBJ1-1	CASSIFEGQGSVLEAFF	TGTGCCAGTAGTATTTTTGAGGGACAGGGGTCGGTCCTTGAAGCTTTCTTT
TRBD1	NA	TRBV5-1	TRBJ2-2	CASSPNRQGYTGELFF	TGCGCCAGCAGCCCTAACAGACAGGGGTACACCGGGGAGCTGTTTTTT
TRBD1	NA	TRBV30	TRBJ1-5	CAWSLGQGSQPQHF	TGTGCCTGGAGCCTAGGACAGGGGAGCCAGCCCCAGCATTTT
NA	NA	TRBV28	TRBJ1-6	CASSYGRRNSPLHF	TGTGCCAGCTCCTATGGCCGGAGGAATTCACCCCTCCACTTT
TRBD1	NA	TRBV5-4	TRBJ2-7	CASRLDRATYEQYF	TGTGCCAGCAGACTAGACAGGGCGACCTACGAGCAGTACTTC
NA	NA	TRBV10-3	TRBJ1-3	CAISGPGAGNTIYF	TGTGCCATCAGCGGTCCAGGGGCTGGAAACACCATATATTTT
NA	once	TRBV6-5	TRBJ1-2	CASRQTDFYGYTF	TGTGCCAGCCGACAAACAGATTTTTATGGCTACACCTTC
NA	NA	TRBV29-1	TRBJ1-1	CSVASGRAFF	TGCAGCGTTGCCAGCGGAAGAGCTTTCTTT
TRBD1	NA	TRBV12-3/TRBV12-4	TRBJ1-1	CASRTGGLSEAFF	TGTGCCAGCAGGACAGGGGGCCTTTCAGAAGCTTTCTTT
NA	once	TRBV7-8	TRBJ2-7	CASSIYVSYEQYF	TGTGCCAGCAGCATCTATGTTTCCTACGAGCAGTACTTC
TRBD1	NA	TRBV27	TRBJ2-2	CASSSLQGAGGELFF	TGTGCCAGCAGTTCCTTACAGGGGGCTGGCGGGGAGCTGTTTTTT
TRBD2	NA	TRBV15	TRBJ2-4	CATSRELAGEGAKNIQYF	TGTGCCACCAGCAGAGAATTAGCGGGGGAAGGCGCCAAAAACATTCAGTACTTC
NA	once	TRBV10-1	TRBJ1-5	CASSESGLNQPQHF	TGCGCCAGCAGTGAATCGGGTTTAAATCAGCCCCAGCATTTT
NA	NA	TRBV24-1	TRBJ2-1	CATSDTPGTPQFNEQFF	TGTGCCACCAGTGATACCCCCGGGACACCGCAATTCAATGAGCAGTTCTTC
NA	once	TRBV5-4	TRBJ2-2	CASSAREKNTGELFF	TGTGCCAGCAGCGCTCGAGAAAAGAACACCGGGGAGCTGTTTTTT
NA	NA	TRBV9	TRBJ2-1	CASSALTGQSSYNEQFF	TGTGCCAGCAGCGCATTAACAGGGCAGAGCTCCTACAATGAGCAGTTCTTC
NA	NA	TRBV5-1	TRBJ2-7	CASSSGESLVGSEQYF	TGCGCCAGCAGCTCCGGGGAGTCCCTCGTAGGGAGTGAGCAGTACTTC
TRBD1	few	TRBV5-1	TRBJ2-2	CASSTSAHQGAKELFF	TGCGCCAGCAGCACTTCGGCCCACCAGGGGGCGAAGGAGCTGTTTTTT